This is a list of T cell receptor beta chains from one sample in a study of blood T cell repertoires in COVID-19. Clones were sequenced by immunoSEQ multiplex PCR, and TCRdb holds only the in-frame ones, with some missing. Here the sample spans about 170,000 clones, 83% being singletons. Sequences were obtained from PBMCs or T cells enriched from blood (not recorded which). Receptors were obtained from a woman aged 50 to 60 in a cohort exposed to, infected with or recovered from COVID-19 (not recorded which). Both conserved end residues are part of each CDR3. A D gene is named only where the DNA matches it firmly. The size of a clone is reported for some rows only, either as once, few or many, or as a class for expanded clones.

J,size,V,D,DNA,CDR3
TRBJ1-5,-,TRBV14,TRBD1,TGTGCCAGCAGCCCGACAGGGAGGAATCAGCCCCAGCATTTT,CASSPTGRNQPQHF
TRBJ1-5,-,TRBV28,TRBD1,TGTGCCAGCAAATCTCCCGGGACAGGGGGAGGGCAGCCCCAGCATTTT,CASKSPGTGGGQPQHF
TRBJ2-7,-,TRBV20-1,TRBD1,TGCAGTGCTAGTAACACGGACAGGTCTTTGGGTGAGCAGTACTTC,CSASNTDRSLGEQYF
TRBJ2-2,many,TRBV19,TRBD2,TGTGCCAGTAGTCTCCTAGCGGGATTGGAATCCGGGGAGCTGTTTTTT,CASSLLAGLESGELFF
TRBJ1-2,-,TRBV7-9,-,TGTGCCAGCAGCCCGGAACAGGGCAGACAATTTTCTAACTATGGCTACACCTTC,CASSPEQGRQFSNYGYTF
TRBJ1-2,-,TRBV19,TRBD1,TGTGCCAGTAGTCCTACCCGACAGGGTCTAAGTGGCTACACCTTC,CASSPTRQGLSGYTF
TRBJ2-2,-,TRBV28,TRBD2,TGTGCCAGCACCTCGGGACTAGCGGGGGGACCGAACACCGGGGAGCTGTTTTTT,CASTSGLAGGPNTGELFF
TRBJ1-1,-,TRBV2,-,TGTGCCAGCAGTGAAGTCTGGGGGGGGCCGGACACTGAAGCTTTCTTT,CASSEVWGGPDTEAFF
TRBJ2-3,once,TRBV4-3,-,TGCGCCAGCAGCCAAGACCCAGGGAGGCGGGACACAGATACGCAGTATTTT,CASSQDPGRRDTDTQYF
TRBJ2-6,-,TRBV11-1,-,TGTGCCAGCAGCTTAGGTTGGAGCTCTGGGGCCAACGTCCTGACTTTC,CASSLGWSSGANVLTF
TRBJ2-3,-,TRBV4-1,TRBD2,TGCGCCAGCAGCCTAATAGCGGGAGAGACGCAGTATTTT,CASSLIAGETQYF
TRBJ2-1,-,TRBV19,-,TGTGCCAGTGCTGACAGGAACTACAATGAGCAGTTCTTC,CASADRNYNEQFF
TRBJ2-2,-,TRBV5-8,-,TGTGCCAGCAGCTCCGGACAGATACGAAACACCGGGGAGCTGTTTTTT,CASSSGQIRNTGELFF
TRBJ2-7,-,TRBV19,TRBD2,TGTGCCAGTAGTATCCTAGCGGGAGATCAATACGAGCAGTACTTC,CASSILAGDQYEQYF
TRBJ1-1,few,TRBV3-1/TRBV3-2,-,TGTGCCAGCAGCCAACAAAAGAACACTGAAGCTTTCTTT,CASSQQKNTEAFF
TRBJ2-2,-,TRBV5-1,TRBD2,TGCGCCAGCAGCTTTTGGCTAGCGGGAAACACCGGGGAGCTGTTTTTT,CASSFWLAGNTGELFF
TRBJ2-7,-,TRBV19,TRBD1,TGTGCCAGTAGTATGCGGGACAGGGCCTACGAGCAGTACTTC,CASSMRDRAYEQYF
TRBJ1-1,-,TRBV7-3,-,TGTGCCAGCAGCCCCGGCCCGGGGTACACTGAAGCTTTCTTT,CASSPGPGYTEAFF
TRBJ1-6,-,TRBV3-1/TRBV3-2,TRBD1,TGTGCCAGCAGCCTTGGACAGGGCGCTTCACCCCTCCACTTT,CASSLGQGASPLHF
TRBJ2-5,-,TRBV30,-,TGTGCCTGGAGTGCCTTCAGCGGCGAACTCCTCGGGTCGGGGGAAGGGACCCAGTACTTC,CAWSAFSGELLGSGEGTQYF
TRBJ2-3,once,TRBV5-1,-,TGCGCCAGCAGCTTGTTTAGCCTCACAGATACGCAGTATTTT,CASSLFSLTDTQYF
TRBJ2-2,-,TRBV6-1,-,TGTGCCAGCGCCGACTGGGGCCGGGAGCTGTTTTTT,CASADWGRELFF
TRBJ1-5,-,TRBV28,-,TGTGCCAGCAGAACGGGCCGTTCCGGGGGTAGAGAGCCCCAGCATTTT,CASRTGRSGGREPQHF
TRBJ1-5,-,TRBV6-6,TRBD1,TGTGCCAGCAGTTCCCCGACAGGGGGAGTCAATCAGCCCCAGCATTTT,CASSSPTGGVNQPQHF
TRBJ2-3,-,TRBV19,-,TGTGCCAGTTCACACGCTTCGAAACCCACCAGCACAGATACGCAGTATTTT,CASSHASKPTSTDTQYF
TRBJ1-1,-,TRBV3-1/TRBV3-2,TRBD1,TGTGCCAGCAGCCCCCATCCCGTTTATGAGCCAGGGGGGAAGGCTGAAGCTTTCTTT,CASSPHPVYEPGGKAEAFF
TRBJ1-5,-,TRBV19,TRBD1,TGTGCCAGTAGTATCTCTCAACGGACAGGGCCAGGGCAGCCCCAGCATTTT,CASSISQRTGPGQPQHF
TRBJ1-6,once,TRBV19,-,TGTGCCAGTAGTATAGATGGAACGGGAAATAATTCACCCCTCCACTTT,CASSIDGTGNNSPLHF
TRBJ2-5,-,TRBV15,-,TGTGCCACCAGCAGCGCACGCGGCGGGAAGCGCCAAGAGACCCAGTACTTC,CATSSARGGKRQETQYF
TRBJ1-1,-,TRBV28,-,TGTGCCAGCCTTCGGAGGGGCGACACTGAAGCTTTCTTT,CASLRRGDTEAFF
TRBJ1-6,-,TRBV7-2,-,TGTGCCAGCAGCTTACAGGGCTCGGGGGCCCTCCACTTT,CASSLQGSGALHF
TRBJ1-1,once,TRBV10-3,-,TGTGCCATCAGTGAGTCGATCCCGGGGTCTAATGAAGCTTTCTTT,CAISESIPGSNEAFF
TRBJ1-1,-,TRBV5-1,TRBD1,TGCGCCAGCAGCAGGGGACAGCCGAACACTGAAGCTTTCTTT,CASSRGQPNTEAFF
TRBJ2-7,-,TRBV19,TRBD1,TGTGCCAGTAGTGAACAGGGGGCTCTCAGTTACGAGCAGTACTTC,CASSEQGALSYEQYF
TRBJ2-7,few,TRBV14,-,TGTGCCAGCAGTACTTTTCCGGGACGCGGGGGCTCCGAGCAGTACTTC,CASSTFPGRGGSEQYF
TRBJ2-7,-,TRBV11-2,-,TGTGCCAGCAGCCACAATGGGGACATTAGCCCCGAGCAGTACTTC,CASSHNGDISPEQYF
TRBJ2-3,-,TRBV6-5,TRBD2,TGTGCCAGCAGTTACCCCGCGGGGGGGGTAAGCGGTACGCAGTATTTT,CASSYPAGGVSGTQYF
TRBJ2-1,-,TRBV9,TRBD2,TGTGCCAGCAGCACCCGGACTAGCGGAATCTCCTACAATGAGCAGTTCTTC,CASSTRTSGISYNEQFF
TRBJ2-5,-,TRBV29-1,-,TGCAGCAGCCGGGACACAGAGACCCAGTACTTC,CSSRDTETQYF
TRBJ1-3,-,TRBV7-2,-,TGTGCCAGCAGCTTCTGGCGGGAAGCGGGGAACACCATATATTTT,CASSFWREAGNTIYF
TRBJ2-3,-,TRBV19,-,TGTGCCAGTAGTAAGCCGGGACTCCACACAGATACGCAGTATTTT,CASSKPGLHTDTQYF
TRBJ2-3,-,TRBV2,-,TGTGCCAGCAGGGGTCGGGGTAGCGGCAGAGATACGCAGTATTTT,CASRGRGSGRDTQYF
TRBJ1-2,-,TRBV19,TRBD1,TGTGCCAGTAGTATAGCTACAGGGGGCGCGTGGGACTATGGCTACACCTTC,CASSIATGGAWDYGYTF
TRBJ1-4,-,TRBV5-1,-,TGCGCCAGCAGTTACAGGTCTAATGAAAAACTGTTTTTT,CASSYRSNEKLFF
TRBJ1-5,-,TRBV6-2/TRBV6-3,-,TGTGCCAGCAGTTACTCGCAGACAGACCGTCAGCCCCAGCATTTT,CASSYSQTDRQPQHF
TRBJ2-2,-,TRBV18,-,TGTGCCAGCTCATCCTCAGGGGAGACCGGGGAGCTGTTTTTT,CASSSSGETGELFF
TRBJ1-1,-,TRBV12-5,-,TGTGCTAGTGGTTTGGTATTGGGGCAGGGGAGCACTGAAGCTTTCTTT,CASGLVLGQGSTEAFF
TRBJ1-5,-,TRBV6-1,TRBD1,TGTGCCAGCAGTGAGAGGGGGCCCTCCAATCAGCCCCAGCATTTT,CASSERGPSNQPQHF
TRBJ2-3,-,TRBV10-3,TRBD1,TGTGCCATCAGTGGGGGGACAGGGGGTCGTACAGATACGCAGTATTTT,CAISGGTGGRTDTQYF
TRBJ1-1,once,TRBV27,-,TGTGCCTCCCAAATAAGGGGTGAGGCTGAAGCTTTCTTT,CASQIRGEAEAFF
TRBJ1-5,-,TRBV2,-,TGTGCCAGCAGTGAAGCGAGAGGTAGCAATCAGCCCCAGCATTTT,CASSEARGSNQPQHF
TRBJ1-5,-,TRBV6-1,TRBD1,TGTGCCAGCAGTGAGGGACAGGGGGCTGGCAATCAGCCCCAGCATTTT,CASSEGQGAGNQPQHF
TRBJ1-5,-,TRBV18,TRBD1,TGTGCCAGCTCACCACCTCCCACCTTGCGGGACAGGGATCAGCCCCAGCATTTT,CASSPPPTLRDRDQPQHF